Described below is a single T cell receptor (beta chain) sequence and its context. As yet, its antigen is unknown. This CDR3 comprises 18 residues. With 3 bases clipped from V and 6 bases from J, the junction kept 14 bases outside the gene matches. Germline loops: CDR1 LGHNA, CDR2 YSLEER. The protocol was immunoSEQ multiplex PCR, while the TCRdb copy is restricted to in-frame clones and leaves out a portion. The sample contains around 2,000,000 clones, about 95% of which appear only once. The data were taken from a study of shared clonotypes between healthy human individuals. Broader study findings: Of the naive CD4 clonotypes, roughly 5.2% were shared across several donors. Generally, naive subsets (rather than memory subsets) showed larger estimated richness. An effect of sequencing depth on clonotype sharing among donors was expected.

CD45RO-negative, CCR7-selected cells formed the naive CD8 fraction, which excluded terminally differentiated effector memory CD45RA+ cells. J is TRBJ2-2 and V is TRBV4-3; 9 bases fit TRBD2. The sample consisted of naive CD8+ T cells sorted from blood. The TCR sequence derives from a man aged 18-30 years in good health. The CDR3 sequence: CASSQAWAAGGRAGELFF. The CDR3 region has the DNA TGCGCCAGCAGCCAGGCCTGGGCCGCGGGAGGGCGGGCCGGGGAGCTGTTTTTT.